A single sample gave rise to the 22 T cell receptor beta chains below, sequenced in a study of cytomegalovirus exposure and HLA in healthy donors (dated by TCRdb to the late 2010s). The library was generated by the immunoSEQ multiplex PCR assay. The multiplex PCR relied on a mix of 60 forward primers for TCR Vbeta segments and 13 reverse primers for TCR Jbeta segments. In its TCRdb copy, this immuneACCESS table keeps in-frame sequences only and misses some clones. Where compared with another copy, unresolved V genes explain less than half of these, and the others have no known cause. For this sample there are roughly 150,000 clones; roughly three quarters appear just once. The top ten clones comprise 1.5% to 2% of the sample. Sequenced material: PBMCs. All receptors derive from a woman in her forties in good health and CMV-seronegative.

The chain recombines TRBV27 with TRBJ2-7, with 10 bases that match TRBD2. Germline V gene data show CDR1 as MNHEY and CDR2 as SMNVEV (reference sequence). V dropped 4 bases and J dropped 3; count of bases not matched to a gene: 6. The CDR3 consists of 15 residues. The CDR3 spells CASSSWGLANYEQYF. Written as DNA, the CDR3 is TGTGCCAGCAGTTCTTGGGGACTAGCGAACTACGAGCAGTACTTC.

The rearrangement joins TRBV27 to TRBJ2-7, with TRBD1 matching over 11 bases. From germline, CDR1 is MNHEY and CDR2 SMNVEV (reference sequence). This CDR3 comprises 16 residues. The ends lost 5 bases at V and 4 bases at J; junction bases unmatched: 10. CDR3: CASSPRTGGPSYEQYF. Here the CDR3 DNA reads TGTGCCAGCAGTCCTAGGACAGGGGGCCCCTCATACGAGCAGTACTTC.

The gene calls are TRBV6-5 and TRBJ1-3; D unresolved. V gave up 7 bases and J gave up 0 bases, with 13 bases separating them. CDR1 is MNHEY, CDR2 SVGAGI, per germline. The CDR3 runs 15 residues. The CDR3 coding sequence is TGTGCCAGCACATGGCCCTCAGACTCTGGAAACACCATATATTTT. Translation gives CASTWPSDSGNTIYF.

The J gene is TRBJ2-5, the V gene TRBV7-7; possible D gene TRBD1, 6 bases. The ends were cut back, 1 base at V and 4 bases at J, with 13 bases in the middle. In germline, CDR1 is SSHAT, CDR2 FNYEAQ (reference sequence). CDR3 length equals 15 residues. The CDR3 DNA follows: TGTGCCAGCAGCTTAGGTCAGGGGATGGGAGAGACCCAGTACTTC. Protein: CASSLGQGMGETQYF.

V gene TRBV5-1 combines with J gene TRBJ2-4; D is undetermined. CDR1 and CDR2 (germline): SGHRS, YFSETQ. The V end was cut by 2 bases, the J end by 8 bases, with 14 bases between. CDR3 length: 14 residues. The CDR3 here is CASSLYARLYIQYF. CDR3 in DNA: TGCGCCAGCAGCTTATATGCCCGCCTATACATTCAGTACTTC.

In nucleotides, the CDR3 is TGTGCCAGCAGTCGACAAAGGCAGGATTCACCCCTCCACTTT. Protein product: CASSRQRQDSPLHF. The V gene is TRBV6-1, the J gene TRBJ1-6; D ambiguous. The germline V gene encodes CDR1 MNHNS and CDR2 SASEGT. V gave up 5 bases and J gave up 8 bases, with 13 bases separating them. This CDR3 is built from 14 residues.

The V call is TRBV11-3, the J call TRBJ2-7; tentative D call: TRBD2 (7 bases). Germline CDR1 reads SGHNT; CDR2 reads YENEEA. Trimming cost V 3 bases and J 4 bases, with 13 bases left between them. The CDR3 loop spans 14 amino acids. CDR3 bases: TGTGCCAGCAGCTTTGGCGGGGGCGAGTACGAGCAGTACTTC. Residues: CASSFGGGEYEQYF.

This chain uses TRBV7-2 with TRBJ2-7; no clear D gene. V lost 5 bases and J 3 bases, leaving 11 bases between the germline ends. The CDR3 length is 13 residues. CDR1 is SGHTA and CDR2 is FQGNSA in the germline V gene. CDR3 in amino acids: CASSVRTNYEQYF. DNA for the CDR3: TGTGCCAGCAGCGTCAGAACGAACTACGAGCAGTACTTC.

CDR3 nucleotides: TGTGCCAGCAGTGAACCCGCGGGCCTGCGGGGTGGCTACACCTTC. Its translation is CASSEPAGLRGGYTF. The genes are TRBV25-1 and TRBJ1-2; unclear D gene. Per germline, CDR1 MGHDK and CDR2 SYGVNS. The CDR3 extends over 15 amino acids. Trimming removed 2 bases at V and 7 bases at J, with 17 bases between.

V and J are TRBV28 and TRBJ1-2; the D is unclear. Trimming left V 6 bases short and J 6 bases short, with 14 bases between. The CDR3 runs 13 residues. Germline V CDR1 and CDR2: MDHEN, SYDVKM. The CDR3 protein is CASSFPPVNGYTF. Here the CDR3 DNA reads TGTGCCAGCAGCTTCCCCCCGGTTAATGGCTACACCTTC.

The genes are TRBV6-6 and TRBJ1-1; D uncertain. From germline, CDR1 is MNHNY and CDR2 SVGAGI (reference sequence). Between the trimmed V and J ends, which lost 2 bases and 7 bases, there was a span of 11 bases. This CDR3 is 13 amino acids long. As DNA, the CDR3 is TGTGCCAGCAGTTACGAGGAAGGAGGTGAAGCTTTCTTT. Translating it yields CASSYEEGGEAFF.

This rearrangement joins TRBV19 to TRBJ1-5; 9 bases fit TRBD1. The CDR3 is 19 amino acids. Germline V gene sequence: CDR1 LNHDA, CDR2 SQIVND (reference sequence). The trim removed 7 bases at V and 0 bases at J, leaving 16 bases unmatched. The CDR3 loop reads CASTERWTGDLISNQPQHF. In nucleotides, the CDR3 is TGTGCCAGTACCGAAAGGTGGACAGGGGACCTTATTAGCAATCAGCCCCAGCATTTT.

The chain carries TRBV19 and TRBJ1-2; the D is unclear. The V gene lost 2 bases and the J gene lost 4 bases, with 8 bases spanning the gap. Germline assignment: CDR1 LNHDA and CDR2 SQIVND (reference sequence). This CDR3 region has 13 residues. This CDR3 is CASSIMTGYGYTF. In nucleotides, the CDR3 is TGTGCCAGTAGTATAATGACGGGCTATGGCTACACCTTC.

J is TRBJ2-7 and V is TRBV28; 8 nucleotides line up with TRBD1. The CDR3 is 14 amino acids. V shed 7 bases and J 2 bases; nucleotides not matched to a gene: 7. CDR1 and CDR2 from the germline V gene are MDHEN and SYDVKM. The CDR3: CASTPGDRTYEQYF. As DNA, the CDR3 is TGTGCCAGCACCCCCGGGGACAGGACCTACGAGCAGTACTTC. The full variable domain, in which reference TRBV28 and TRBJ2-7 provide the parts outside the CDR3, is DVKVTQSSRYLVKRTGEKVFLECVQDMDHENMFWYRQDPGLGLRLIYFSYDVKMKEKGDIPEGYSVSREKKERFSLILESASTNQTSMYLCASTPGDRTYEQYFGPGTRLTVT.

The V gene is TRBV10-2, the J gene TRBJ1-5; 9 nucleotides line up with TRBD1. CDR3 size: 14 residues. After removal of 7 bases from V and 6 bases from J, the junction contained 7 bases not matched to a gene. Germline V gene lookup returns CDR1 WSHSY and CDR2 SAAADI. The CDR3: CASNEQGAGQPQHF. DNA for the CDR3: TGCGCCAGCAATGAACAGGGGGCCGGTCAGCCCCAGCATTTT.

The rearrangement joins TRBV19 to TRBJ2-1; the match to TRBD2 covers 15 bases. The CDR3 is made up of 17 amino acids. The junction had 10 bases not matched to a gene; V was cut back by 6 bases and J by 7 bases. Germline CDR1 LNHDA, CDR2 SQIVND (reference sequence). CDR3 sequence (DNA): TGTGCCAGTAGACCGGGACTAGCGGGGGGTAGGGGAAATGAGCAGTTCTTC. Residues: CASRPGLAGGRGNEQFF.

The gene calls are TRBV19 and TRBJ2-7, with a possible D match to TRBD2 (5 bases). The germline gives CDR1 LNHDA, CDR2 SQIVND (reference sequence). This CDR3 is built from 15 residues. V was cut by 8 bases and J by 4 bases, with 21 bases left in between. The CDR3 DNA reads as TGTGCCAGTGGCCCGGGAAGTAGCATATTATACGAGCAGTACTTC. It specifies CASGPGSSILYEQYF.

CDR3 sequence (DNA): TGCGCCAGCAGCCAAGTTTCTCAGGGCTATGGCTACACCTTC. Protein sequence: CASSQVSQGYGYTF. The gene calls are TRBV4-1 and TRBJ1-2, with a possible D match to TRBD1 (5 bases). CDR1 is MGHRA, CDR2 YSYEKL, per germline. The V gene lost 1 base and the J gene lost 4 bases, with 10 bases spanning the gap. CDR3 size: 14 residues.

The CDR3 sequence is CASSRGGGQAGELFF. Here the CDR3 DNA reads TGCGCCAGCAGCCGCGGCGGGGGTCAGGCCGGGGAGCTGTTTTTT. This chain connects TRBV5-1 to TRBJ2-2; 7 positions agree with TRBD2. Germline trimming cut 4 bases from V and 6 bases from J; bases unmatched to any gene: 9. Germline assignment: CDR1 SGHRS and CDR2 YFSETQ. The length of the CDR3 is 15 residues.

The CDR3 loop reads CASSFVSGGSYNEQFF. The CDR3 nucleotides read TGTGCCAGTAGCTTCGTTAGCGGGGGCTCCTACAATGAGCAGTTCTTC. The V gene is TRBV19, the J gene TRBJ2-1, with TRBD2 matching 9 bases. The germline V gene encodes CDR1 LNHDA and CDR2 SQIVND (reference sequence). The CDR3 is made up of 16 amino acids. V shed 6 bases, J shed 0 bases, and the junction held 6 bases outside the gene matches.

The CDR3, as DNA: TGTGCCAGCAGTGAAAGTAGCGGGGTTGGATTACAGTACTTC. This translates into CASSESSGVGLQYF. The chain is built from TRBV6-1 and TRBJ2-5; 8 nucleotides match TRBD2. The CDR3 contains 14 residues. Per the germline V gene, CDR1 is MNHNS and CDR2 is SASEGT. Unmatched junction bases numbered 10, after V lost 2 bases and J lost 11 bases.

The genes are TRBV28 and TRBJ1-2; D is ambiguous. The V gene lost 5 bases and the J gene lost 6 bases, with 7 bases spanning the gap. Germline CDR1 and CDR2: MDHEN and SYDVKM. CDR3 length equals 11 residues. The CDR3 protein is CASSGGDGYTF. CDR3 bases: TGTGCCAGCAGTGGCGGGGATGGCTACACCTTC.